The 21 T cell receptor beta chains below all came from one sample that was sequenced in a study of a mutant IDH1 vaccine in newly diagnosed glioma (dated by TCRdb to about 2021). Library creation used the immunoSEQ multiplex PCR assay. TCRdb provides this immuneACCESS table in a form limited to in-frame rearrangements. Some clones are lacking; in checked studies, under half of them reflect an unresolved V gene, and why the rest are absent is not known. This sample is represented by about 56,000 clones; around three quarters of them were singletons. 5% to 6% of the sample is taken by the ten largest. Their specific antigens are unknown. In light of the paper, this sample's time point label describes: week 47, end of study. Each vaccine dose was 300 ug of a 20-mer mutant IDH1 peptide in Montanide, given subcutaneously with topical imiquimod. The sample in question was PBMCs, obtained from a glioma patient whose treatment included an IDH1 peptide vaccine. The receptors derive from a man aged 50-60 years with glioma.

This clone was seen a few times. The chain links TRBV7-2 to TRBJ1-4; 8 bases match TRBD1. The CDR3 is made up of 13 amino acids. CDR1 is SGHTA and CDR2 is FQGNSA in the germline V gene. V lost 3 bases, J lost 7 bases, and 1 base stayed unmatched. Written as DNA, the CDR3 is TGTGCCAGCAGCTTCGACAGGGGTGAAAAACTGTTTTTT. This codes for CASSFDRGEKLFF.

V and J are TRBV30 and TRBJ2-5; 8 nucleotides match TRBD2. CDR1 and CDR2 from the germline V gene are GTSNPN and SVGIG (reference sequence). The CDR3 has 16 amino acids. Germline trimming cut 1 base from V and 4 bases from J; bases unmatched to any gene: 11. CDR3 amino acids: CAWSDRERGILETQYF. As DNA, the CDR3 is TGTGCCTGGAGTGATCGGGAGCGGGGGATCCTAGAGACCCAGTACTTC.

This chain links TRBV30 with TRBJ1-2; maybe TRBD1 (5 bases). The germline V and J ends were trimmed by 1 base and 2 bases, with 5 bases remaining between them. The CDR3 length is 12 residues. Germline CDR1 and CDR2: GTSNPN and SVGIG (reference sequence). CDR3 amino acids: CAWSEGNYGYTF. The DNA for the CDR3 is TGTGCCTGGAGTGAGGGGAACTATGGCTACACCTTC.

The V and J genes are TRBV7-9 and TRBJ1-2; D is perhaps TRBD1 (6 bases). The V end was cut by 7 bases, the J end by 1 base, with 13 bases between. The germline V gene encodes CDR1 SEHNR and CDR2 FQNEAQ (reference sequence). This CDR3 has 14 amino acids. CDR3 amino acids: CASTAGGLNYGYTF. CDR3 nucleotides: TGTGCCAGCACCGCGGGGGGCCTTAACTATGGCTACACCTTC.

The rearrangement joins TRBV5-4 to TRBJ2-2; 7 bases map to TRBD2. V lost 6 bases to trimming and J lost 7 bases; unmatched junction nucleotides: 9. The CDR3 spans 14 residues. Germline V gene data show CDR1 as SGHNT and CDR2 as YYREEE (reference sequence). CDR3 coding DNA: TGTGCCAGCACCACTCGGGGGGAGGGCGGGGAGCTGTTTTTT. Its protein product is CASTTRGEGGELFF.

This clone showed up just a few times. The rearrangement links TRBV6-1 to TRBJ2-7; perhaps TRBD2 as D (6 bases). The CDR3 consists of 14 residues. The germline gives CDR1 MNHNS, CDR2 SASEGT. V gave up 8 bases and J gave up 5 bases, with 19 bases separating them. This CDR3 reads CASRQAGYSDEQYF. Written as DNA, the CDR3 is TGTGCCAGCCGCCAGGCGGGGTATAGCGACGAGCAGTACTTC.

V usage is TRBV27 and J usage is TRBJ2-1; D remains unclear. Trimming stripped 2 bases from V and 8 bases from J, with 13 bases between. Germline V lookup: CDR1 MNHEY, CDR2 SMNVEV (reference sequence). The CDR3 is made up of 14 amino acids. The CDR3 protein is CASSLGVGIDEQFF. Written as DNA, the CDR3 is TGTGCCAGCAGTTTAGGGGTAGGGATCGATGAGCAGTTCTTC.

This chain joins TRBV18 and TRBJ1-5; 8 nucleotides align to TRBD1. There are 16 residues in the CDR3. The V and J ends lost 3 bases and 6 bases, in that order; junction bases with no gene match: 10. CDR1 is KGHSH and CDR2 is LQKENI in the germline V gene. The CDR3 DNA reads TGTGCCAGCTCACCCAACGACAGGGGTGCAAGTCAGCCCCAGCATTTT. It encodes CASSPNDRGASQPQHF.

The chain is built from TRBV13 and TRBJ1-2, with 8 bases lining up with TRBD1. The CDR3 length is 17 residues. The V gene end was trimmed by 5 bases and the J gene end by 4 bases; junction bases not matched to a gene: 15. Germline V gene sequence: CDR1 PRHDT, CDR2 FYEKMQ (reference sequence). The CDR3 sequence is CASSVRGRKLDSYGYTF. As DNA, the CDR3 is TGTGCCAGCAGCGTCAGGGGGCGCAAGCTCGATAGCTATGGCTACACCTTC.

This sequence joins TRBV5-4 and TRBJ1-4; 8 positions agree with TRBD1. V lost 1 base to trimming and J lost 8 bases; unmatched junction nucleotides: 10. Per germline, CDR1 SGHNT and CDR2 YYREEE (reference sequence). This CDR3 is built from 16 residues. Written as DNA, the CDR3 is TGTGCCAGCAGCTTGTTAGGGGGGACAGGCGGGGAAAAACTGTTTTTT. Translating gives CASSLLGGTGGEKLFF. Full variable domain (missing parts from reference TRBV5-4 and TRBJ1-4): ETGVTQSPTHLIKTRGQQVTLRCSSQSGHNTVSWYQQALGQGPQFIFQYYREEENGRGNFPPRFSGLQFPNYSSELNVNALELDDSALYLCASSLLGGTGGEKLFFGSGTQLSVL.

The chain uses TRBV27 and TRBJ2-5; D may match TRBD1 or TRBD2 (5 bases each). Germline V lookup: CDR1 MNHEY, CDR2 SMNVEV (reference sequence). Trimming removed 5 bases from V and 5 bases from J, with 18 bases in between. The CDR3 covers 15 residues. This CDR3 reads CASSPGPGLRETQYF. CDR3 in DNA: TGTGCCAGCAGTCCAGGGCCGGGGTTGCGTGAGACCCAGTACTTC.

The chain carries TRBV7-2 and TRBJ2-2; a possible D gene is TRBD1 (5 bases). CDR3 length: 14 amino acids. Germline lookup yields CDR1 SGHTA and CDR2 FQGNSA. V lost 7 bases and J 4 bases, leaving 13 bases between the germline ends. The CDR3 loop is CASNWGSGTGELFF. The CDR3 DNA reads as TGTGCCAGCAACTGGGGCTCGGGCACCGGGGAGCTGTTTTTT.

The genes are TRBV30 and TRBJ1-1; D is ambiguous. The germline CDR1 and CDR2 sequences are GTSNPN and SVGIG (reference sequence). Trimming left V 8 bases short and J 5 bases short, with 12 bases between. This CDR3 comprises 11 residues. CDR3 loop: CALQARTEAFF. The CDR3 nucleotides read TGTGCCCTCCAGGCGAGGACTGAAGCTTTCTTT.

V is TRBV5-6 and J is TRBJ2-1; D is uncertain. There are 11 residues in the CDR3. Looked up from germline, CDR1 is SGHDT and CDR2 is YYEEEE. V lost 2 bases, J lost 8 bases, and 5 bases lay in between. In DNA form, the CDR3 reads TGTGCCAGCAGCTTAAAGGATGAGCAGTTCTTC. The encoded protein is CASSLKDEQFF.

This sequence joins TRBV5-4 and TRBJ2-7; D is possibly TRBD1 (5 bases). Per germline, CDR1 SGHNT and CDR2 YYREEE (reference sequence). V shed 0 bases and J shed 3 bases, with 13 bases lying between them. CDR3 size: 15 residues. In DNA form, the CDR3 reads TGTGCCAGCAGCTTGGGCCAGGGCCGTGGCTACGAGCAGTACTTC. This codes for CASSLGQGRGYEQYF. Variable domain in full (rest from reference TRBV5-4 and TRBJ2-7): ETGVTQSPTHLIKTRGQQVTLRCSSQSGHNTVSWYQQALGQGPQFIFQYYREEENGRGNFPPRFSGLQFPNYSSELNVNALELDDSALYLCASSLGQGRGYEQYFGPGTRLTVT.

J is TRBJ2-2 and V is TRBV6-5, with D perhaps matching TRBD2 (7 bases). The V gene lost 8 bases and the J gene lost 4 bases, with 14 bases spanning the gap. Germline lookup yields CDR1 MNHEY and CDR2 SVGAGI. This CDR3 is 14 amino acids long. For the CDR3, the DNA is TGTGCCAGCTTCAGAGGGGGGGTCACCGGGGAGCTGTTTTTT. Its translation is CASFRGGVTGELFF.

This clone is deemed medium-sized. The genes are TRBV27 and TRBJ1-5; no reliable D call. The germline V gene encodes CDR1 MNHEY and CDR2 SMNVEV (reference sequence). The V and J ends lost 0 bases and 2 bases respectively, with 8 bases between them. The CDR3 loop spans 15 amino acids. The CDR3 DNA is TGTGCCAGCAGTTTATCCGTCTGGGGCAATCAGCCCCAGCATTTT. This sequence encodes CASSLSVWGNQPQHF.

This chain connects TRBV4-1 to TRBJ2-1; no firm D call. The germline V gene has CDR1 MGHRA and CDR2 YSYEKL. Trimming removed 1 base from V and 2 bases from J, with 3 bases in between. The CDR3 length is 13 residues. The CDR3 loop is CASSQVTYNEQFF. The DNA for the CDR3 is TGCGCCAGCAGCCAAGTCACCTACAATGAGCAGTTCTTC.

The V and J genes are TRBV7-9 and TRBJ2-1; no reliable D call. Germline CDR1 and CDR2: SEHNR and FQNEAQ (reference sequence). Trimming stripped 5 bases from V and 15 bases from J, with 14 bases between. CDR3 size: 11 residues. CDR3 bases: TGTGCCAGCAGCAACCAGTTTAGCCTGTTCTTC. This translates into CASSNQFSLFF.

The chain has TRBV5-4 and TRBJ1-3; 8 bases map to TRBD1. The J segment lost 0 bases and the V segment lost 4 bases, leaving 3 bases of the junction unmatched. Germline V lookup: CDR1 SGHNT, CDR2 YYREEE (reference sequence). This CDR3 comprises 15 residues. CDR3 amino acids: CASSPGTGSGNTIYF. CDR3 nucleotide sequence: TGTGCCAGCAGCCCGGGGACAGGCTCTGGAAACACCATATATTTT.

The chain employs TRBV7-9 and TRBJ1-2; no definite D call. The germline V gene has CDR1 SEHNR and CDR2 FQNEAQ (reference sequence). The CDR3 runs 15 residues. Trimming stripped 5 bases from V and 3 bases from J, with 16 bases between. The CDR3 reads CASSPPAGQYYGYTF. The CDR3 nucleotides are TGTGCCAGCAGCCCTCCCGCGGGTCAGTACTATGGCTACACCTTC.